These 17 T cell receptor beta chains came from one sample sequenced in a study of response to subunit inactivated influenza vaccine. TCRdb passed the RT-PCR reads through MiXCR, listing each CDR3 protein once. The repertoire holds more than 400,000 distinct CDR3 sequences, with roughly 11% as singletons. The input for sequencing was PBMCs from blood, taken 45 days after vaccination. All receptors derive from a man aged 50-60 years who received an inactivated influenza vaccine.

CDR3 sequence: CASSSPGRTLAKNIQYF. As DNA, the CDR3 is TGTGCCAGCAGTTCCCCGGGACGGACTCTAGCCAAAAACATTCAGTACTTC. The J gene is TRBJ2-4, the V gene TRBV28, with D perhaps given as TRBD1 or TRBD2 (5 bases each). Germline V CDR1 and CDR2: MDHEN, SYDVKM. CDR3 length equals 17 residues. Deletions cut 4 bases from V and 0 bases from J, with 16 bases between.

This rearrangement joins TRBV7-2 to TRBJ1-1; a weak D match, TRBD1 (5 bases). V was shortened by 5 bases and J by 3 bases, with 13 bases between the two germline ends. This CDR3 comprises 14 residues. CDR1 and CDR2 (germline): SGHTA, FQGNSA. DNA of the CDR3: TGTGCCAGCAGCCCGAGGACGGGGCACACTGAAGCTTTCTTT. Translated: CASSPRTGHTEAFF. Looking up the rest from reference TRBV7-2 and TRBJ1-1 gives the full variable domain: GAGVSQSPSNKVTEKGKDVELRCDPISGHTALYWYRQSLGQGLEFLIYFQGNSAPDKSGLPSDRFSAERTGGSVSTLTIQRTQQEDSAVYLCASSPRTGHTEAFFGQGTRLTVV.

DNA for the CDR3: TGCAGCGCCCTGCCGGGCTCTGGGGCCAACGTCCTGACTTTC. Amino acids: CSALPGSGANVLTF. The chain uses TRBV29-1 and TRBJ2-6, with D uncertain. V was trimmed by 7 bases and J by 0 bases, leaving 10 bases between them. The germline CDR1 and CDR2 sequences are SQVTM and ANQGSEA. The CDR3 has 14 residues.

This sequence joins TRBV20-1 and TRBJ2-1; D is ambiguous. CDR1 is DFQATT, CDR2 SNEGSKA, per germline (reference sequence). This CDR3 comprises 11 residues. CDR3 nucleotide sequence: TGCACTGCCCCCGCCTACAATGAGCAGTTCTTC. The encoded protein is CTAPAYNEQFF.

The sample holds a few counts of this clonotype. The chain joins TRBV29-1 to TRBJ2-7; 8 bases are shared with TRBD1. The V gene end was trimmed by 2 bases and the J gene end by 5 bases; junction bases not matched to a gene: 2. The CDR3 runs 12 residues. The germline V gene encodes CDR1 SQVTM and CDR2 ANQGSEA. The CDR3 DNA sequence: TGCAGCGTTGAAAACAGGGGGGACGAGCAGTACTTC. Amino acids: CSVENRGDEQYF.

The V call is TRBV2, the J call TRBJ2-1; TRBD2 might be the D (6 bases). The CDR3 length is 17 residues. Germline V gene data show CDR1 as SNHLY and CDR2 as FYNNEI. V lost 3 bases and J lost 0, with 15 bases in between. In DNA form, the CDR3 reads TGTGCCAGCAGTGATGATTGGCCCGGGAGCTCCTACAATGAGCAGTTCTTC. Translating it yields CASSDDWPGSSYNEQFF.

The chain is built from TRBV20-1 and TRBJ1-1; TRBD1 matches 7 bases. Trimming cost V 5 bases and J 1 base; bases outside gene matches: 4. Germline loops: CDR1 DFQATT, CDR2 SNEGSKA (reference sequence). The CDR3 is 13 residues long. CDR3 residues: CSAEDRTNTEAFF. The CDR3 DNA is TGCAGTGCTGAGGACAGGACGAACACTGAAGCTTTCTTT.

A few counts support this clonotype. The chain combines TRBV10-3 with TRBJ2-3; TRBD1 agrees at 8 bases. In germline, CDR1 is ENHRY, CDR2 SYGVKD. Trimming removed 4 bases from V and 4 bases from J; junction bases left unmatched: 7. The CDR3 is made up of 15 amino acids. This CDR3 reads CAISAGRGPPDTQYF. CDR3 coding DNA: TGTGCCATCAGTGCTGGCAGGGGGCCCCCAGATACGCAGTATTTT.

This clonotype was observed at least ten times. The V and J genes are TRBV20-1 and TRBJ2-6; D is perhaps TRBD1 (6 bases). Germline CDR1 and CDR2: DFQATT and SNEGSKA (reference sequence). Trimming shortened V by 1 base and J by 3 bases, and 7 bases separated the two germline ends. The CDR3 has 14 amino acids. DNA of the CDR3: TGCAGTGCTAGAGCAGGGGATGGGGCCAACGTCCTGACTTTC. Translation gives CSARAGDGANVLTF.

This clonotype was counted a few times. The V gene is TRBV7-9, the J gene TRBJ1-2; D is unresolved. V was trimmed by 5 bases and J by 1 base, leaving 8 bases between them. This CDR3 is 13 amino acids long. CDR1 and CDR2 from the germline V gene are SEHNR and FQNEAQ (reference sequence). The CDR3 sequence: CASSGRVNYGYTF. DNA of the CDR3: TGTGCCAGCAGCGGACGGGTTAACTATGGCTACACCTTC.

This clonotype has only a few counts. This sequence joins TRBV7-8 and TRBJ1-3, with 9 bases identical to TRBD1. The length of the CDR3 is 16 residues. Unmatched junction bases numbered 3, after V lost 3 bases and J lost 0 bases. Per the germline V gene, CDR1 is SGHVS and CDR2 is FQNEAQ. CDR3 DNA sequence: TGTGCCAGCAGCTTCGGACAGGGGCACTCTGGAAACACCATATATTTT. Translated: CASSFGQGHSGNTIYF.

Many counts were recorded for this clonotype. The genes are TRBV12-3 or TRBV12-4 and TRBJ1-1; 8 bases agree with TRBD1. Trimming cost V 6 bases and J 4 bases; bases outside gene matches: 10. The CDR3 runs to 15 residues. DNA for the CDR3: TGTGCCAGCAGGGGACAGGCGGTTAAGAGCACTGAAGCTTTCTTT. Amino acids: CASRGQAVKSTEAFF.

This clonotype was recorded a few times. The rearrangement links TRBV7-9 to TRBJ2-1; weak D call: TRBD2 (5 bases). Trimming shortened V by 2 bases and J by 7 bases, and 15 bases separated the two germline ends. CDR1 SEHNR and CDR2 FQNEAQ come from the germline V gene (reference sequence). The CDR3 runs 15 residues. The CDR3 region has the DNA TGTGCCAGCAGCTTACCACCCGGGTCGGGAAATGAGCAGTTCTTC. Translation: CASSLPPGSGNEQFF. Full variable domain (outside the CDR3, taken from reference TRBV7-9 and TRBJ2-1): DTGVSQNPRHKITKRGQNVTFRCDPISEHNRLYWYRQTLGQGPEFLTYFQNEAQLEKSRLLSDRFSAERPKGSFSTLEIQRTEQGDSAMYLCASSLPPGSGNEQFFGPGTRLTVL.

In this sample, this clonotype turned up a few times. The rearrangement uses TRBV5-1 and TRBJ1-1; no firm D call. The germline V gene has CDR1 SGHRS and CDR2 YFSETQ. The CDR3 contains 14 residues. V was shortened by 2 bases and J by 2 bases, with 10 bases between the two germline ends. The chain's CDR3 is CASSFGGANTEAFF. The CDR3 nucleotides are TGCGCCAGCAGCTTTGGTGGCGCTAACACTGAAGCTTTCTTT.

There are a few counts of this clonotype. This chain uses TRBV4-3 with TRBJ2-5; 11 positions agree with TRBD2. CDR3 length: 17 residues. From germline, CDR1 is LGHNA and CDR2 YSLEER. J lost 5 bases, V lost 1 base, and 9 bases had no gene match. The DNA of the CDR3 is TGCGCCAGCAGCCAAGGGTTTAGCGGGAGGGCCGGGGAGACCCAGTACTTC. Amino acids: CASSQGFSGRAGETQYF.

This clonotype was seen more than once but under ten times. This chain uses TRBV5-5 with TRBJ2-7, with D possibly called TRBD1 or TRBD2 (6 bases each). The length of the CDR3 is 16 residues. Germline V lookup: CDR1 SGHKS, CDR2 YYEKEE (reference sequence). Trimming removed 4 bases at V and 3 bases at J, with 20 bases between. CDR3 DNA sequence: TGTGCCAGCAGCACAAGAGGGGGGCTAGAGTACTACGAGCAGTACTTC. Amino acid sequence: CASSTRGGLEYYEQYF. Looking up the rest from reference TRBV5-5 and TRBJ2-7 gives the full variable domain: DAGVTQSPTHLIKTRGQQVTLRCSPISGHKSVSWYQQVLGQGPQFIFQYYEKEERGRGNFPDRFSARQFPNYSSELNVNALLLGDSALYLCASSTRGGLEYYEQYFGPGTRLTVT.

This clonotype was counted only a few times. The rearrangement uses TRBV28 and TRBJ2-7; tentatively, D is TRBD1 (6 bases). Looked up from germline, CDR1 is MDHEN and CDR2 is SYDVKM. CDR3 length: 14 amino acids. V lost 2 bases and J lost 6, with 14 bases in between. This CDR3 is CASSLMGATFEQYF. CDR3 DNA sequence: TGTGCCAGCAGTTTAATGGGGGCCACCTTCGAGCAGTACTTC.